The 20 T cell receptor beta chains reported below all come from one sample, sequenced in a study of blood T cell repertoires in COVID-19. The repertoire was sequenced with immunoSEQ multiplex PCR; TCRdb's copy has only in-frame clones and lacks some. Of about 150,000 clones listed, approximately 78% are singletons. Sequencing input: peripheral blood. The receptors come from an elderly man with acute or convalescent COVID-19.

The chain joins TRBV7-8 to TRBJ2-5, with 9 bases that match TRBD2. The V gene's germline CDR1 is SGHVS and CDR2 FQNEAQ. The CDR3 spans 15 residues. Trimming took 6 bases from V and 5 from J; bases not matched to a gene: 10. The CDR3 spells CASRTSGTTGETQYF. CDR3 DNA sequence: TGTGCCAGCAGGACTAGCGGAACGACCGGGGAGACCCAGTACTTC.

DNA of the CDR3: TGTGCCAGCAGTAGATCCGGGACAGGGGGTCGAAGCCGGGGAAGCGAGACCCAGTACTTC. It codes for CASSRSGTGGRSRGSETQYF. The rearrangement uses TRBV27 and TRBJ2-5, with 11 bases fitting TRBD1. This CDR3 is 20 amino acids long. V lost 5 bases to trimming and J lost 5 bases; unmatched junction nucleotides: 22. The V gene's germline CDR1 is MNHEY and CDR2 SMNVEV (reference sequence).

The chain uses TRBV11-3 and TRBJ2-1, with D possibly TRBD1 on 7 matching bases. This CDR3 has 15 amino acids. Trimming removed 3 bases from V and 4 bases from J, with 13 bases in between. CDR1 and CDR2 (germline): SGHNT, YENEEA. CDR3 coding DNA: TGTGCCAGCAGCTTGCGCAGGGGGGTATACAATGAGCAGTTCTTC. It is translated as CASSLRRGVYNEQFF.

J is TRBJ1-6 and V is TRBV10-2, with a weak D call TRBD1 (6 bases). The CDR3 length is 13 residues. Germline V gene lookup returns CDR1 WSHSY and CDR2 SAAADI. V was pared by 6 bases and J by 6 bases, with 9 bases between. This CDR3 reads CASRVDSNSPLHF. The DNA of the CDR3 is TGCGCCAGCAGAGTGGACAGTAATTCACCCCTCCACTTT.

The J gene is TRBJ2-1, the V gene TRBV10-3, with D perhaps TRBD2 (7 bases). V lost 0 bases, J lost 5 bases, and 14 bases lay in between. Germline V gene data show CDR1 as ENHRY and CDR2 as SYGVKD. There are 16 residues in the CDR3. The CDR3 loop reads CAISESGGGSHNEQFF. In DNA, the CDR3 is TGTGCCATCAGTGAGTCAGGGGGGGGATCTCACAATGAGCAGTTCTTC.

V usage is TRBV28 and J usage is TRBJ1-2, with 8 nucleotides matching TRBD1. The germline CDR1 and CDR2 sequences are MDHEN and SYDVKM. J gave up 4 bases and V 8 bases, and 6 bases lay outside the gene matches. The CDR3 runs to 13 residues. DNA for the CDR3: TGTGCCAGCGGCCGGGACAGGTTCTATGGCTACACCTTC. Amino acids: CASGRDRFYGYTF.

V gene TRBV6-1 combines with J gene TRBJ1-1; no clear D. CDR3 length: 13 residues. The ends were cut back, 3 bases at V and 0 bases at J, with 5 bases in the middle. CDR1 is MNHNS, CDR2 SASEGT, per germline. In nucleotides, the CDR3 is TGTGCCAGCAGTGACGTCCTGAACACTGAAGCTTTCTTT. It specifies CASSDVLNTEAFF.

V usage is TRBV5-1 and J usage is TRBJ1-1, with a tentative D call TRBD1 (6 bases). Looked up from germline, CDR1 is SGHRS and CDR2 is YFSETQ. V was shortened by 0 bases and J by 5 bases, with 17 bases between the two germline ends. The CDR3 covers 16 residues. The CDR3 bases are TGCGCCAGCAGCTTGGACGGAGCAGGGGAGTGGACTGAAGCTTTCTTT. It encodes CASSLDGAGEWTEAFF.

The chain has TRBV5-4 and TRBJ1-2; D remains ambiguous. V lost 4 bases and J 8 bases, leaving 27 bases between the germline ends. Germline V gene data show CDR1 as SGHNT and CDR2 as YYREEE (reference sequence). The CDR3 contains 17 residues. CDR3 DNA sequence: TGTGCCAGCAGCCCTTCACTATTTAGCCCAACTTTTGTCGGCTACACCTTC. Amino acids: CASSPSLFSPTFVGYTF. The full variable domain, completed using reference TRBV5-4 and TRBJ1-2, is ETGVTQSPTHLIKTRGQQVTLRCSSQSGHNTVSWYQQALGQGPQFIFQYYREEENGRGNFPPRFSGLQFPNYSSELNVNALELDDSALYLCASSPSLFSPTFVGYTFGSGTRLTVV.

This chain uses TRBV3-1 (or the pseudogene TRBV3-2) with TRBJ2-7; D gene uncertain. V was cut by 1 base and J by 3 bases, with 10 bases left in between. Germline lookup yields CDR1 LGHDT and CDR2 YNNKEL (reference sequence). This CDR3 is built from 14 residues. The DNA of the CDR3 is TGTGCCAGCAGCCAAGCCACGAGACACTACGAGCAGTACTTC. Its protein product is CASSQATRHYEQYF.

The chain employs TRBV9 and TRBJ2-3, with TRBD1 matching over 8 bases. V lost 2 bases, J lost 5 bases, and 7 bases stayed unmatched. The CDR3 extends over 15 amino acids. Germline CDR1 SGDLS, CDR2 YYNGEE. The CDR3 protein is CASSVLDRVEDTQYF. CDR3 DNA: TGTGCCAGCAGCGTCCTGGACAGGGTTGAAGATACGCAGTATTTT.

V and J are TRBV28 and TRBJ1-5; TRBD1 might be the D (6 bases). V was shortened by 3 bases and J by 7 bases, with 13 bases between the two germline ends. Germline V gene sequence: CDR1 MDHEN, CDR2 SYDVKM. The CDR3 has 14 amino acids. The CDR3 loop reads CASSFTGKGQPQHF. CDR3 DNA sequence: TGTGCCAGCAGTTTTACAGGGAAGGGCCAGCCCCAGCATTTT.

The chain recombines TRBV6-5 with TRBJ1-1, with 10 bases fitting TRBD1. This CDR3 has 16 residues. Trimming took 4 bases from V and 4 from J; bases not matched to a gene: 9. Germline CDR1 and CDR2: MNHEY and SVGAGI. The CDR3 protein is CASSLRDRGGSTEAFF. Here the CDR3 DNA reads TGTGCCAGCAGTTTAAGGGACAGGGGAGGAAGCACTGAAGCTTTCTTT.

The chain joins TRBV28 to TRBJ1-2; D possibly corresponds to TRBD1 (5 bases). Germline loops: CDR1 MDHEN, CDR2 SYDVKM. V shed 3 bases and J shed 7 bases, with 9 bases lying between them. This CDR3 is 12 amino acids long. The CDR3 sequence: CASSFRVGGYTF. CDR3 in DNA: TGTGCCAGCAGTTTCAGGGTTGGTGGCTACACCTTC.

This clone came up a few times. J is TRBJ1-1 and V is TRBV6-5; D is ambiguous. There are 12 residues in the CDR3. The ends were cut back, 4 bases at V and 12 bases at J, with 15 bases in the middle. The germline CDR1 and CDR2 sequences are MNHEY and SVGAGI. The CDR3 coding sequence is TGTGCCAGCAGTTCCCGGCGGGAAATCTCTTTCTTT. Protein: CASSSRREISFF.

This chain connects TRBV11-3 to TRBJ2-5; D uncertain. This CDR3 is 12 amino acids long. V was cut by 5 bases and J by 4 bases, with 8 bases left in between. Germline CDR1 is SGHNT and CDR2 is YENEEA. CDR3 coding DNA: TGTGCCAGCAGCAGAGTTTTAGAGACCCAGTACTTC. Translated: CASSRVLETQYF.

This chain's CDR3 is CASSKRGARTDTQYF. In DNA form, the CDR3 reads TGCGCCAGCAGTAAAAGGGGTGCCCGCACAGATACGCAGTATTTT. The rearrangement uses TRBV10-1 and TRBJ2-3, with D maybe TRBD1 (5 bases). Germline-derived CDR1 and CDR2 are WNHNN and SYGVQD (reference sequence). Trimming removed 5 bases at V and 1 base at J, with 13 bases between. CDR3 size: 15 residues.

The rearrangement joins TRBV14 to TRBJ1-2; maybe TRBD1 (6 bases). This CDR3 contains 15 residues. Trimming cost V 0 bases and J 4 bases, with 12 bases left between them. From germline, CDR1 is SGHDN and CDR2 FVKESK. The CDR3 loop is CASSQDMTGGYGYTF. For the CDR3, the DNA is TGTGCCAGCAGCCAAGATATGACAGGAGGCTATGGCTACACCTTC.

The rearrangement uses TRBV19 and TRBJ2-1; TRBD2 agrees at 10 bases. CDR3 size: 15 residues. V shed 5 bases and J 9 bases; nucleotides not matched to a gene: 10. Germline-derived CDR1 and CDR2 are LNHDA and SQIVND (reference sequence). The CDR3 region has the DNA TGTGCCAGTAGTGCTGTAATAGCGGGGGGTGGTGAGCAGTTCTTC. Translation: CASSAVIAGGGEQFF. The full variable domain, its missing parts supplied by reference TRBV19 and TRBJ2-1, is DGGITQSPKYLFRKEGQNVTLSCEQNLNHDAMYWYRQDPGQGLRLIYYSQIVNDFQKGDIAEGYSVSREKKESFPLTVTSAQKNPTAFYLCASSAVIAGGGEQFFGPGTRLTVL.

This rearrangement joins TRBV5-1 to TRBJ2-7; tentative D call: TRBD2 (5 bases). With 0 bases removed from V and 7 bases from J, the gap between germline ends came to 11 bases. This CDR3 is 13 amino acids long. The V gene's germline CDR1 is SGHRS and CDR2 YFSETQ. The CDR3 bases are TGCGCCAGCAGCTTGGGGGAGCAGAGGGAGCAGTACGTC. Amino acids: CASSLGEQREQYV.